The 8 T cell receptor beta chains below come from one sample, sequenced in a study of CD4+ T cells in melanoma. Sequenced by immunoSEQ multiplex PCR; TCRdb stores in-frame clones only, minus some. The sample holds roughly 54,000 clones, 75% to 90% seen once. Source material: peripheral blood. The receptors shown here come from a human donor with melanoma.

This clone appeared a single time. This chain joins TRBV7-2 and TRBJ1-1; D not certain. The V gene's germline CDR1 is SGHTA and CDR2 FQGNSA. The length of the CDR3 is 14 residues. Between the trimmed V and J ends, which lost 5 bases and 3 bases, there was a span of 13 bases. CDR3 sequence: CASSPFAQDTEAFF. For the CDR3, the DNA is TGTGCCAGCAGCCCTTTCGCCCAGGACACTGAAGCTTTCTTT.

The table lists this clone with a count of one. The CDR3 protein is CASSLVASGPDTQYF. The DNA of the CDR3 is TGTGCCAGCAGCTTGGTGGCTAGCGGCCCTGATACGCAGTATTTT. V gene TRBV5-8 combines with J gene TRBJ2-3; 7 nucleotides agree with TRBD2. The CDR3 consists of 15 residues. Germline CDR1 reads SGHTS; CDR2 reads YDEGEE. J was trimmed by 6 bases and V by 0 bases; bases with no gene match: 7.

The chain combines TRBV14 with TRBJ2-1; 7 positions match TRBD2. The trim removed 1 base at V and 3 bases at J, leaving 6 bases unmatched. Germline V gene data show CDR1 as SGHDN and CDR2 as FVKESK. The CDR3 extends over 16 amino acids. The DNA of the CDR3 is TGTGCCAGCAGCCAAGGTTCTCGGGACTACTACAATGAGCAGTTCTTC. It translates to CASSQGSRDYYNEQFF. The variable domain in full, with the rest retrieved from reference TRBV14 and TRBJ2-1, is EAGVTQFPSHSVIEKGQTVTLRCDPISGHDNLYWYRRVMGKEIKFLLHFVKESKQDESGMPNNRFLAERTGGTYSTLKVQPAELEDSGVYFCASSQGSRDYYNEQFFGPGTRLTVL.

The rearrangement uses TRBV18 and TRBJ2-1, with 9 nucleotides matching TRBD2. The CDR3 has 15 residues. J gave up 4 bases and V 5 bases, and 6 bases lay outside the gene matches. Germline assignment: CDR1 KGHSH and CDR2 LQKENI. In DNA, the CDR3 is TGTGCCAGCTCATCCTCTAGCGGGGATTACAATGAGCAGTTCTTC. It encodes CASSSSSGDYNEQFF. The complete variable domain, with remaining parts taken from reference TRBV18 and TRBJ2-1, reads NAGVMQNPRHLVRRRGQEARLRCSPMKGHSHVYWYRQLPEEGLKFMVYLQKENIIDESGMPKERFSAEFPKEGPSILRIQQVVRGDSAAYFCASSSSSGDYNEQFFGPGTRLTVL.

This rearrangement joins TRBV7-2 to TRBJ2-3, with 8 nucleotides matching TRBD2. The CDR3 extends over 16 amino acids. J was trimmed by 0 bases and V by 5 bases; bases with no gene match: 7. Germline loops: CDR1 SGHTA, CDR2 FQGNSA. CDR3 in amino acids: CASSPAAGGSTDTQYF. The CDR3 DNA reads TGTGCCAGCAGCCCGGCGGCGGGGGGTAGCACAGATACGCAGTATTTT.

The genes are TRBV5-1 and TRBJ2-7; D call uncertain. This CDR3 is 9 amino acids long. Germline V lookup: CDR1 SGHRS, CDR2 YFSETQ. The CDR3 reads CASLLEQYF. Here the CDR3 DNA reads TGCGCAAGCCTCTTGGAGCAGTACTTC. Full variable domain (remainder filled in from reference TRBV5-1 and TRBJ2-7): KAGVTQTPRYLIKTRGQQVTLSCSPISGHRSVSWYQQTPGQGLQFLFEYFSETQRNKGNFPGRFSGRQFSNSRSEMNVSTLELGDSALYLCASLLEQYFGPGTRLTVT.

The chain combines TRBV18 with TRBJ2-1; TRBD1 agrees at 9 bases. In germline, CDR1 is KGHSH, CDR2 LQKENI. The length of the CDR3 is 19 residues. Trimming removed 1 base from V and 6 bases from J; junction bases left unmatched: 16. This chain's CDR3 is CASSPLVHSGTGNLNEQFF. CDR3 nucleotide sequence: TGTGCCAGCTCACCACTGGTTCACTCTGGGACAGGGAACCTCAATGAGCAGTTCTTC.

The rearrangement uses TRBV9 and TRBJ1-6; D gene uncertain. This CDR3 region has 15 residues. The V and J ends lost 0 bases and 4 bases respectively, with 8 bases between them. Germline CDR1 SGDLS, CDR2 YYNGEE. The CDR3 reads CASSVVADYNSPLHF. The CDR3 nucleotides are TGTGCCAGCAGCGTAGTGGCAGATTATAATTCACCCCTCCACTTT.